The T cell receptor (beta chain) under discussion was sequenced for a study of cytomegalovirus exposure and HLA in healthy donors. Study-wide results and limits: Researchers reportedly found TCR beta sequences accurately predicted most subjects' HLA-A and HLA-B alleles. Later analysis revealed greater clonal expansion in HLA-associated TCR beta chains than in equally common others. A list of approximately 160 TCR beta chains associated with cytomegalovirus was given. Rarity marked most TCR sequences, yet some public TCRs occurred in many donors.

60 Vbeta and 13 Jbeta primers were used in PCR. Clones were read by immunoSEQ multiplex PCR, and TCRdb kept only the in-frame ones, dropping some. The data show more than 110,000 clones, over 75% seen once. Remarks on this clone: Its antigen is not identified.

This clonotype was sampled from a man in his thirties or forties in good health and CMV-seronegative. The specimen sequenced was PBMCs.

The CDR3 is CASSPWTSKYEQFF. The CDR3 coding sequence is TGTGCCAGCAGCCCCTGGACTAGCAAATATGAGCAGTTCTTC. V and J are TRBV5-4 and TRBJ2-1; 8 nucleotides align to TRBD2. CDR1 and CDR2 from the germline V gene are SGHNT and YYREEE (reference sequence). This CDR3 comprises 14 residues. Trimming cost V 4 bases and J 8 bases; bases outside gene matches: 8.